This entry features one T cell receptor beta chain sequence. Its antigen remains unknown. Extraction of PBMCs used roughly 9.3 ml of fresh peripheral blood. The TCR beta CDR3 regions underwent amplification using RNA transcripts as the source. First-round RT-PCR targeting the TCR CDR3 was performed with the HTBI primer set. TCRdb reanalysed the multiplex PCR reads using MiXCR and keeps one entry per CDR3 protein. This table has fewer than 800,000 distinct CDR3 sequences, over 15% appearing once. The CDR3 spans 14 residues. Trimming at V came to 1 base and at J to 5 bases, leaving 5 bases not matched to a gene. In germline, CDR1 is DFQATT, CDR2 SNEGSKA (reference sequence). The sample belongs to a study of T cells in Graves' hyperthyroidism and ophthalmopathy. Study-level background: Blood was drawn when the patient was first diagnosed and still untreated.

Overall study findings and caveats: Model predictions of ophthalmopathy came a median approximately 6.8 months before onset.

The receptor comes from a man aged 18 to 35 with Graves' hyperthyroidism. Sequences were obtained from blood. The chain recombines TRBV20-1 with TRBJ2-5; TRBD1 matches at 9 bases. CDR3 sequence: CSARVTGGSETQYF. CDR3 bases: TGCAGTGCTAGAGTGACAGGGGGTTCCGAGACCCAGTACTTC.